The 17 T cell receptor beta chains listed next were all sequenced from one sample in a study of neurological immune-mediated disorders (dated by TCRdb to between 2018 and 2021). The library came from 5' RACE. The reads were generated on an Illumina HiSeq 2500. TCRdb applied fastp at Q25 and MiXCR to the public reads, then kept only in-frame beta chains. Each CDR3 protein appears once, grouped with its most common genes and DNA. In all, the sample holds more than 50,000 distinct CDR3 sequences, and around 5% of those were seen once. Of the sample, approximately 2.8% falls within the top ten clones. Material for sequencing was PBMCs. The receptor source for this set is a woman between 25 and 40 years old with multiple sclerosis.

This clonotype was seen at least ten times. Its ends do not fully match the called genes, so a read error is possible. V gene TRBV5-1 combines with J gene TRBJ1-6; D possibly corresponds to TRBD1 (6 bases). This CDR3 spans 14 amino acids. The V gene's germline CDR1 is SGHRS and CDR2 YFSETQ. The chain's CDR3 is CASSLEQGRSPLNF. The CDR3, as DNA: TGCGCCAGCAGCTTGGAACAGGGTCGGTCACCCCTCAACTTT.

On this clonotype: With a much larger clone just one base away, this may be a read error. The chain employs TRBV11-1 and TRBJ2-1; D is possibly TRBD2 (5 bases). There are 13 residues in the CDR3. V gave up 5 bases and J gave up 3 bases, with 8 bases separating them. The germline CDR1 and CDR2 sequences are SGHAT and FQDESV (reference sequence). The CDR3 spells CASSRESYNEQFF. The CDR3, as DNA: TGTGCCAGCAGCCGGGAAAGCTACAATGAGCAGTTCTTC.

This clonotype appeared many times. The chain links TRBV5-5 to TRBJ1-1; no reliable D call. The CDR3 covers 13 residues. In germline, CDR1 is SGHKS, CDR2 YYEKEE (reference sequence). V lost 1 base, J lost 6 bases, and 10 bases lay in between. The DNA of the CDR3 is TGTGCCAGCAGCTTGTCGGCAGTGCCTGAAGCTTTCTTT. Translation: CASSLSAVPEAFF.

This clonotype was counted at least ten times. This chain links TRBV20-1 with TRBJ1-2, with 10 nucleotides matching TRBD1. CDR3 size: 13 residues. Germline loops: CDR1 DFQATT, CDR2 SNEGSKA (reference sequence). V lost 6 bases to trimming and J lost 4 bases; unmatched junction nucleotides: 5. CDR3 nucleotide sequence: TGCAGTGCCCGGACAGGGGGGACCTATGGCTACACCTTC. This codes for CSARTGGTYGYTF.

Many counts were recorded for this clonotype. This chain uses TRBV20-1 with TRBJ2-3; TRBD2 agrees at 8 bases. V lost 1 base to trimming and J lost 2 bases; unmatched junction nucleotides: 5. CDR1 is DFQATT, CDR2 SNEGSKA, per germline (reference sequence). The CDR3 totals 15 residues. CDR3 region: CSARAPAGVTDTQYF. For the CDR3, the DNA is TGCAGTGCTAGAGCCCCAGCGGGGGTCACAGATACGCAGTATTTT.

V usage is TRBV5-4 and J usage is TRBJ2-3; D is unclear. The CDR3 length is 13 residues. The germline V gene has CDR1 SGHNT and CDR2 YYREEE (reference sequence). V dropped 0 bases and J dropped 4 bases, with 6 bases sitting between them. The CDR3 coding sequence is TGTGCCAGCAGCTTGGATCAGCCAGATACGCAGTATTTT. The encoded protein is CASSLDQPDTQYF.

There are many counts of this clonotype. The chain couples TRBV5-1 to TRBJ1-2, with 7 bases identical to TRBD1. The CDR3 consists of 14 residues. The junction had 10 bases not matched to a gene; V was cut back by 7 bases and J by 4 bases. Germline V gives CDR1 SGHRS, CDR2 YFSETQ. The CDR3 nucleotides read TGCGCCAGCTCGTCTGGAGACAGGGCCTATGGCTACACCTTC. Amino acid sequence: CASSSGDRAYGYTF.

The chain couples TRBV7-9 to TRBJ2-7; TRBD2 agrees at 7 bases. There are 13 residues in the CDR3. Trimming took 7 bases from V and 3 from J; bases not matched to a gene: 6. Germline V lookup: CDR1 SEHNR, CDR2 FQNEAQ (reference sequence). CDR3 nucleotide sequence: TGTGCCAGCATGCCTGGCGGGGGCTACGAGCAGTACTTC. Its translation is CASMPGGGYEQYF.

This clonotype was counted at least ten times. V usage is TRBV12-3 or TRBV12-4 and J usage is TRBJ1-3; no reliable D call. This CDR3 comprises 14 residues. V was trimmed by 5 bases and J by 2 bases, leaving 10 bases between them. The CDR3 spells CASSPTRAGNTIYF. DNA for the CDR3: TGTGCCAGCAGTCCCACCCGGGCTGGAAACACCATATATTTT.

This clonotype was detected only a few times. This sequence joins TRBV7-2 and TRBJ1-2; 11 bases are shared with TRBD1. The germline gives CDR1 SGHTA, CDR2 FQGNSA. Trimming took 2 bases from V and 6 from J; bases not matched to a gene: 5. This CDR3 is 15 amino acids long. CDR3 sequence reads: CASSLRRTGGNGYTF. The CDR3 nucleotides are TGTGCCAGCAGCTTAAGGAGGACAGGGGGCAATGGCTACACCTTC. Variable domain in full (rest from reference TRBV7-2 and TRBJ1-2): GAGVSQSPSNKVTEKGKDVELRCDPISGHTALYWYRQSLGQGLEFLIYFQGNSAPDKSGLPSDRFSAERTGGSVSTLTIQRTQQEDSAVYLCASSLRRTGGNGYTFGSGTRLTVV.

This clonotype was observed at least ten times. The CDR3 reads CASSLGASQPQHF. The CDR3 DNA reads as TGTGCCAGCAGTTTGGGGGCAAGCCAGCCCCAGCATTTT. The chain employs TRBV12-3 or TRBV12-4 and TRBJ1-5, with D perhaps TRBD1 (6 bases). The CDR3 covers 13 residues. The V gene lost 3 bases and the J gene lost 7 bases, with 10 bases spanning the gap.

In this sample, this clonotype turned up many times. The chain recombines TRBV5-1 with TRBJ2-7, with 9 positions matching TRBD2. Germline CDR1 SGHRS, CDR2 YFSETQ. The CDR3 sequence is 15 residues long. V shed 1 base and J 0 bases; nucleotides not matched to a gene: 2. CDR3 sequence reads: CASSLSSGTSYEQYF. DNA of the CDR3: TGCGCCAGCAGCTTGTCTAGCGGGACCTCCTACGAGCAGTACTTC.

This rearrangement joins TRBV4-1 to TRBJ2-1; D not certain. V was cut by 4 bases and J by 6 bases, with 10 bases left in between. Germline-derived CDR1 and CDR2 are MGHRA and YSYEKL. The CDR3 has 13 residues. CDR3 DNA: TGCGCCAGCAGCCTTGGGGTAATCAATGAGCAGTTCTTC. Protein: CASSLGVINEQFF.

This clonotype was found a few times. This chain links TRBV5-8 with TRBJ2-1; a weak D match, TRBD2 (6 bases). Between the trimmed V and J ends, which lost 0 bases and 1 base, there was a span of 11 bases. There are 16 residues in the CDR3. Germline V gene data show CDR1 as SGHTS and CDR2 as YDEGEE. CDR3 in DNA: TGTGCCAGCAGCTTGGGTAGAGGGAGGTCCTACAATGAGCAGTTCTTC. Protein sequence: CASSLGRGRSYNEQFF.

In its sample, this clonotype was seen many times. The chain employs TRBV6-6 and TRBJ2-7; the match to TRBD1 covers 10 bases. Unmatched junction bases numbered 2, after V lost 7 bases and J lost 5 bases. CDR3 size: 12 residues. Germline lookup yields CDR1 MNHNY and CDR2 SVGAGI (reference sequence). For the CDR3, the DNA is TGTGCCAGCAATGACAGGGGGCACGAGCAGTACTTC. Translation: CASNDRGHEQYF.

The gene calls are TRBV20-1 and TRBJ2-1, with 7 bases that match TRBD2. The germline gives CDR1 DFQATT, CDR2 SNEGSKA (reference sequence). V shed 5 bases and J 9 bases; nucleotides not matched to a gene: 37. The CDR3 is made up of 22 amino acids. Here the CDR3 DNA reads TGCAGTGCTGGCGAGCGGGGCCTTGCGGTTAGAATGCAGTCGAACGGGCATCTTGAGCAGTTCTTC. It is translated as CSAGERGLAVRMQSNGHLEQFF.

This clonotype was recorded many times. The chain combines TRBV7-9 with TRBJ2-1; the match to TRBD1 covers 8 bases. Unmatched junction bases numbered 6, after V lost 1 base and J lost 7 bases. The CDR3 contains 15 residues. Germline CDR1 is SEHNR and CDR2 is FQNEAQ (reference sequence). CDR3 region: CASSLDAGGLNEQFF. CDR3 in DNA: TGTGCCAGCAGCTTAGATGCAGGGGGCTTAAATGAGCAGTTCTTC.